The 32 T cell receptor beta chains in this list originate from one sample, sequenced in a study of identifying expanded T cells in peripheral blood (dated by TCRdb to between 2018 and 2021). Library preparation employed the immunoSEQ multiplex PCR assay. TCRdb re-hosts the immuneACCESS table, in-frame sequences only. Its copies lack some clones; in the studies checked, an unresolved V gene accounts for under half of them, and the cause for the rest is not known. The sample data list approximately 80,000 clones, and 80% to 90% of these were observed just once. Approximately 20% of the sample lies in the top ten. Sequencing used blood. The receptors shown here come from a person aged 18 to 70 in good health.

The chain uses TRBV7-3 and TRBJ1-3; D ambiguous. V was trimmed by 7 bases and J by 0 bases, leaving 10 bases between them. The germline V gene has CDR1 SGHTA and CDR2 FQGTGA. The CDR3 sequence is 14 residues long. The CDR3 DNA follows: TGTGCCAGCAAGCCGGCAGGCTCTGGAAACACCATATATTTT. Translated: CASKPAGSGNTIYF.

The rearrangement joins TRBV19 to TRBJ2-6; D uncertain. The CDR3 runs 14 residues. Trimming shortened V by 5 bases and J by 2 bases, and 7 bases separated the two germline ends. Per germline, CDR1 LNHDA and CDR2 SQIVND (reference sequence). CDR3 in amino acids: CASSYIAGANVLTF. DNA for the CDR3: TGTGCCAGTAGTTATATAGCTGGGGCCAACGTCCTGACTTTC. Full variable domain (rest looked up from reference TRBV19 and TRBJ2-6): DGGITQSPKYLFRKEGQNVTLSCEQNLNHDAMYWYRQDPGQGLRLIYYSQIVNDFQKGDIAEGYSVSREKKESFPLTVTSAQKNPTAFYLCASSYIAGANVLTFGAGSRLTVL.

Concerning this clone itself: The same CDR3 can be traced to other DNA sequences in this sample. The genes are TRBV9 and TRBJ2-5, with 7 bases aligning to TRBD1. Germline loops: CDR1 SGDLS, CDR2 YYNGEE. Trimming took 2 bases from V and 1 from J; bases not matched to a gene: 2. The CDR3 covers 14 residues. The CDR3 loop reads CASSVTGLQETQYF. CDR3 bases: TGTGCCAGCAGCGTGACAGGGCTCCAAGAGACCCAGTACTTC.

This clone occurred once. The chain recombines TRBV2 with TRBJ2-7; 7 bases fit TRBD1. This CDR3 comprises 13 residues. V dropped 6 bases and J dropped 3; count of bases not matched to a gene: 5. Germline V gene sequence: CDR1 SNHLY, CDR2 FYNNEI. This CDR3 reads CASRTTGNYEQYF. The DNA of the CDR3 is TGTGCCAGCAGGACGACAGGGAACTACGAGCAGTACTTC.

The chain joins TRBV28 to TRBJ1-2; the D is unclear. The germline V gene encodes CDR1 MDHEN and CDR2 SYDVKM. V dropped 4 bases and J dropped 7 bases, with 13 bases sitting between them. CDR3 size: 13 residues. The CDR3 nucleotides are TGTGCCAGCAGTTCCCCCCTCCTGGGTGGCTACACCTTC. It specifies CASSSPLLGGYTF.

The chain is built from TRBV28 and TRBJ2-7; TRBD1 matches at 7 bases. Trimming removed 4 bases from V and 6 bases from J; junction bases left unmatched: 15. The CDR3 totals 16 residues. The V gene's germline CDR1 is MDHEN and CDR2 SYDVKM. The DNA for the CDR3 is TGTGCCAGCAGTTCCCTGTGGGGACAGTCTAATGGCGAGCAGTACTTC. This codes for CASSSLWGQSNGEQYF.

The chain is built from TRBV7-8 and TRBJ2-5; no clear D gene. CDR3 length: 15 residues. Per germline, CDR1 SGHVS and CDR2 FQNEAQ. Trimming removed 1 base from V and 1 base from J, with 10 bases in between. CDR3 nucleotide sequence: TGTGCCAGCAGCTTAGTTTTTGGGTCCCAAGAGACCCAGTACTTC. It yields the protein CASSLVFGSQETQYF.

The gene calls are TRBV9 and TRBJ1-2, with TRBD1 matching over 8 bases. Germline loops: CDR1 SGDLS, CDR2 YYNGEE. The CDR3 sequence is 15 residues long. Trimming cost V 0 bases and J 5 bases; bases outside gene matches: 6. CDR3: CASSVVPTGEYGYTF. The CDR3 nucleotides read TGTGCCAGCAGCGTAGTCCCGACAGGGGAATATGGCTACACCTTC.

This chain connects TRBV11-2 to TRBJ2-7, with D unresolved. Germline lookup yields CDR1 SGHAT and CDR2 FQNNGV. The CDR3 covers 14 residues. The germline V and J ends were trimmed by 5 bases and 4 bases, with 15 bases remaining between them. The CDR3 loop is CASSPLPQGYEQYF. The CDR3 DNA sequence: TGTGCCAGCAGCCCACTACCGCAAGGTTACGAGCAGTACTTC.

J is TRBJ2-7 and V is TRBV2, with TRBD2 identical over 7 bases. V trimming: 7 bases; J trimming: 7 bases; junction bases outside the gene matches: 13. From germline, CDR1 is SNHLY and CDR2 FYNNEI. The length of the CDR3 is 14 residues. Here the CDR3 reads CASKRDYSSVEQYF. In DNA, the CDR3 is TGTGCCAGCAAGAGGGACTACTCCTCTGTTGAGCAGTACTTC. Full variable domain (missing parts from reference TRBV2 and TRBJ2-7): EPEVTQTPSHQVTQMGQEVILRCVPISNHLYFYWYRQILGQKVEFLVSFYNNEISEKSEIFDDQFSVERPDGSNFTLKIRSTKLEDSAMYFCASKRDYSSVEQYFGPGTRLTVT.

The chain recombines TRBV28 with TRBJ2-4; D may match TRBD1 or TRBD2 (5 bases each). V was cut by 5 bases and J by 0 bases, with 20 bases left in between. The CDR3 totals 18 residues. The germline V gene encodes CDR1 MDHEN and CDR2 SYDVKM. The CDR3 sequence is CASSQVTGTVLAKNIQYF. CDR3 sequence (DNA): TGTGCCAGCAGTCAAGTCACGGGGACCGTACTAGCCAAAAACATTCAGTACTTC.

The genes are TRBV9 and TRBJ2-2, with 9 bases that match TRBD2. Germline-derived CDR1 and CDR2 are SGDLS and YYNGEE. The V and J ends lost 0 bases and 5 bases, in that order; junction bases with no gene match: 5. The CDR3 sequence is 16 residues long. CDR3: CASSVVPAGGTGELFF. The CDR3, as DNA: TGTGCCAGCAGCGTAGTACCAGCGGGAGGAACCGGGGAGCTGTTTTTT.

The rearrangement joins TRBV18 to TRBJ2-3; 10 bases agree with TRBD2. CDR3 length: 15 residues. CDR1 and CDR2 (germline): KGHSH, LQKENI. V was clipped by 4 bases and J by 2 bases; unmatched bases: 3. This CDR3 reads CASSQTSGNTDTQYF. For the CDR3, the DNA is TGTGCCAGCTCACAAACTAGCGGGAACACAGATACGCAGTATTTT.

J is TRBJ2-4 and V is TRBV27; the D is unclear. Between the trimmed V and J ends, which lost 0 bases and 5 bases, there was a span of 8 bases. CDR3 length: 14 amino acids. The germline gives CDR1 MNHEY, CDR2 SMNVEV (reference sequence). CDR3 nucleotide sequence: TGTGCCAGCAGTTTATCGATGGCAGAAAACATTCAGTACTTC. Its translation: CASSLSMAENIQYF.

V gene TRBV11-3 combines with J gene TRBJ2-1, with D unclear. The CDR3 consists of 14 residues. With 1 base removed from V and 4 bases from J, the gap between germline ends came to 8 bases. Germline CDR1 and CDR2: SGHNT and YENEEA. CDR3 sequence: CASSLGGLYNEQFF. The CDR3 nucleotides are TGTGCCAGCAGCTTAGGTGGGTTATACAATGAGCAGTTCTTC.

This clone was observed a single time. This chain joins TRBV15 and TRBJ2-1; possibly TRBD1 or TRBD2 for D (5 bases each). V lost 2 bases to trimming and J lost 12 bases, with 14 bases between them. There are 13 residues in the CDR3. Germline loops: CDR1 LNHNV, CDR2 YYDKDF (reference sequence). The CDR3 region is CATSRRGWEWQFF. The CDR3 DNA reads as TGTGCCACCAGCAGAAGGGGTTGGGAGTGGCAGTTCTTC.

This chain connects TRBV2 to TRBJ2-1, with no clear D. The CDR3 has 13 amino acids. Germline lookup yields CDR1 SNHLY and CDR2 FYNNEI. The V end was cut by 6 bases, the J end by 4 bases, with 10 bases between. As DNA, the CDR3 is TGTGCCAGCAGCCTCACTACGTACAATGAGCAGTTCTTC. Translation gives CASSLTTYNEQFF. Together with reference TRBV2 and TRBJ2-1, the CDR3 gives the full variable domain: EPEVTQTPSHQVTQMGQEVILRCVPISNHLYFYWYRQILGQKVEFLVSFYNNEISEKSEIFDDQFSVERPDGSNFTLKIRSTKLEDSAMYFCASSLTTYNEQFFGPGTRLTVL.

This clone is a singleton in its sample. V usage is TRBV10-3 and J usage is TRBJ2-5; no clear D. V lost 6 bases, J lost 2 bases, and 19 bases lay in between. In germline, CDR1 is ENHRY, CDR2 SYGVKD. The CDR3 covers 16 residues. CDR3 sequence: CAISVLDDTFQETQYF. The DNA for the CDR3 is TGTGCCATCAGCGTCCTCGATGACACTTTTCAAGAGACCCAGTACTTC.

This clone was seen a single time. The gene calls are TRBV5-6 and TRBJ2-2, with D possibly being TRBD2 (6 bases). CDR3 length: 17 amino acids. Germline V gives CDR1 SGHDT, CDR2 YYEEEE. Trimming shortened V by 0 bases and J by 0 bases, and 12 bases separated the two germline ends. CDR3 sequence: CASSLEGLAPNTGELFF. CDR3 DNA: TGTGCCAGCAGCTTGGAAGGGCTAGCGCCGAACACCGGGGAGCTGTTTTTT.

The CDR3 DNA follows: TGTGCCAGCAGTTACTCGAGTAGCGGGGGCCTCTACGAGCAGTACTTC. Its protein product is CASSYSSSGGLYEQYF. The genes are TRBV6-5 and TRBJ2-7, with 9 bases lining up with TRBD2. V gave up 0 bases and J gave up 3 bases; unmatched junction bases: 6. CDR3 length equals 16 residues. Germline assignment: CDR1 MNHEY and CDR2 SVGAGI.

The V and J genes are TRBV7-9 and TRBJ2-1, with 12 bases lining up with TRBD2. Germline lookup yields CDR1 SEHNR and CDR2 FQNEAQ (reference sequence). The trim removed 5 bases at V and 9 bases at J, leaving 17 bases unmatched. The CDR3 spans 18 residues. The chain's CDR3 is CASSLRRTGLAGEGEQFF. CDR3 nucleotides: TGTGCCAGCAGCCTCAGACGAACGGGACTAGCGGGTGAGGGTGAGCAGTTCTTC. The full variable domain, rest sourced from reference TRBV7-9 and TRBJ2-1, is DTGVSQNPRHKITKRGQNVTFRCDPISEHNRLYWYRQTLGQGPEFLTYFQNEAQLEKSRLLSDRFSAERPKGSFSTLEIQRTEQGDSAMYLCASSLRRTGLAGEGEQFFGPGTRLTVL.

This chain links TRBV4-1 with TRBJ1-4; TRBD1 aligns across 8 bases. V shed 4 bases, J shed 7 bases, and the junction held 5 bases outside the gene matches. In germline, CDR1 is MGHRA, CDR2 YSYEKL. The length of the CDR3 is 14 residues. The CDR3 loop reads CASSRDRGSEKLFF. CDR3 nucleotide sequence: TGCGCCAGCAGCCGCGACAGGGGATCTGAAAAACTGTTTTTT.

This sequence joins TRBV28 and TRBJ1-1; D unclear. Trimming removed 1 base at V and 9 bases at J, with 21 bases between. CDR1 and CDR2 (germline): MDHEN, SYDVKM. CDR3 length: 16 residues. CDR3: CASSLFVSGPSQKAFF. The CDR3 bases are TGTGCCAGCAGTTTATTTGTCTCAGGCCCTTCCCAAAAAGCTTTCTTT.

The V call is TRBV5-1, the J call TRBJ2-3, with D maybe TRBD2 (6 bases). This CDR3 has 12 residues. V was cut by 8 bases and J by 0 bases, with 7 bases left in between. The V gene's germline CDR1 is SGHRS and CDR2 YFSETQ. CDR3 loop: CASRESTDTQYF. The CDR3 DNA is TGCGCCAGTCGGGAGAGCACAGATACGCAGTATTTT.

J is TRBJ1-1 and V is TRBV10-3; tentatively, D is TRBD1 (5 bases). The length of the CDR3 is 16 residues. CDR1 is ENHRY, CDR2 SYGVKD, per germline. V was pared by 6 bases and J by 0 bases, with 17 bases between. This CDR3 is CAISPNQGLMNTEAFF. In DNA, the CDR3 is TGTGCCATCAGCCCGAACCAGGGCCTAATGAACACTGAAGCTTTCTTT.

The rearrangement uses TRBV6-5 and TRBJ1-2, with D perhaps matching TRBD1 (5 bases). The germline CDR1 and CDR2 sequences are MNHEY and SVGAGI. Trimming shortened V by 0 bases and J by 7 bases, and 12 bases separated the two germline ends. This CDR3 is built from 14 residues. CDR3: CASSYSRGYGGYTF. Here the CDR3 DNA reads TGTGCCAGCAGTTACTCGAGGGGATACGGTGGCTACACCTTC.

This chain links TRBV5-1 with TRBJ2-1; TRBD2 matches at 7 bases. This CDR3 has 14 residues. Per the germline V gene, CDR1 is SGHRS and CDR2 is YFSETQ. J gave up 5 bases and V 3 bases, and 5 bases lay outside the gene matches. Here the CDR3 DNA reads TGCGCCAGCAGCTCGCAACTAGCGAACAATGAGCAGTTCTTC. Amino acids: CASSSQLANNEQFF.

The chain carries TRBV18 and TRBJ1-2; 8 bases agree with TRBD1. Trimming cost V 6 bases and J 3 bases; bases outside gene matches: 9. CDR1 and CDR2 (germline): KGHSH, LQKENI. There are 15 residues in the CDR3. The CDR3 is CASSLDRVLDYGYTF. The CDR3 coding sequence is TGTGCCAGCTCCCTGGACAGGGTCTTAGACTATGGCTACACCTTC.

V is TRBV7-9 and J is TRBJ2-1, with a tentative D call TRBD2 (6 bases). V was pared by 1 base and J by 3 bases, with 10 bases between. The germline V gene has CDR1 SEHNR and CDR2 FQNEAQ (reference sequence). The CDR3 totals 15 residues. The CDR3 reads CASSLGGTFYNEQFF. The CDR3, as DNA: TGTGCCAGCAGCTTAGGCGGGACCTTCTACAATGAGCAGTTCTTC.

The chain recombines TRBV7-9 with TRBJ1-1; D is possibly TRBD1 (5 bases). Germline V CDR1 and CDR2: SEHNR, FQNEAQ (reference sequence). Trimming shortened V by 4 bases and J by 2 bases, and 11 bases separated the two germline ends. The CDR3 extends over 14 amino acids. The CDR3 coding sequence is TGTGCCAGCAGCTATGCTGGGGGTAACACTGAAGCTTTCTTT. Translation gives CASSYAGGNTEAFF.

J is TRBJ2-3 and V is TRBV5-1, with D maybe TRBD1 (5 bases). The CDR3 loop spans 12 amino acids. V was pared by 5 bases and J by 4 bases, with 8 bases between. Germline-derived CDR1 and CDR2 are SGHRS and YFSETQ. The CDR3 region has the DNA TGCGCCAGCAGTTCAGGGTCAGATACGCAGTATTTT. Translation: CASSSGSDTQYF.

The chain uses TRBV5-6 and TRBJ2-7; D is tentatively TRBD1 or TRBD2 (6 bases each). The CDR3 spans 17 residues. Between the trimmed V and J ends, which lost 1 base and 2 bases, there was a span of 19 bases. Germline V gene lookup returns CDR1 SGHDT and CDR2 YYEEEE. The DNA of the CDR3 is TGTGCCAGCAGCTTGTACGTAGGGGGGCTGGGTCCCTACGAGCAGTACTTC. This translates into CASSLYVGGLGPYEQYF.